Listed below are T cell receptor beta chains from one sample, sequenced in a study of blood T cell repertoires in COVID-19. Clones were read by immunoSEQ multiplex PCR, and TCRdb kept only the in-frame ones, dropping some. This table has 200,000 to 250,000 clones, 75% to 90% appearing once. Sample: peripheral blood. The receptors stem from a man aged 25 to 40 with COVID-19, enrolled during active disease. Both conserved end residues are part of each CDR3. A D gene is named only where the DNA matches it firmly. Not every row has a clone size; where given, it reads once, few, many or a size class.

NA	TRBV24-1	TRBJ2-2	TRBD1	CATSDSGTGGTGELFF	TGTGCCACCAGTGACTCCGGGACAGGGGGCACCGGGGAGCTGTTTTTT
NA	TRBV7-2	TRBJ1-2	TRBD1	CASSLFQAGTGGIKDGYTF	TGTGCCAGCAGCTTATTTCAGGCGGGGACAGGGGGCATAAAGGATGGCTACACCTTC
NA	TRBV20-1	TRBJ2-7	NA	CSLSSYEQYF	TGCAGCCTCAGTTCCTACGAGCAGTACTTC
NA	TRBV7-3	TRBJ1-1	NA	CASSLEDQGEAFF	TGTGCCAGCAGCTTAGAGGATCAGGGGGAAGCTTTCTTT
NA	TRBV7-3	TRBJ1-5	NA	CASSLDRSQHF	TGTGCCAGCAGCTTAGACAGGTCCCAGCATTTT
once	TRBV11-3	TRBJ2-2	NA	CASSLGARVENTGELFF	TGTGCCAGCAGCTTAGGAGCCCGCGTCGAGAACACCGGGGAGCTGTTTTTT
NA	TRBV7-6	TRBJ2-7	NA	CASGRGSYEQYF	TGTGCCAGCGGACGGGGTTCCTACGAGCAGTACTTC
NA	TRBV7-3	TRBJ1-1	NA	CASSPDSSMNTEAFF	TGTGCCAGCAGCCCAGACAGTTCTATGAACACTGAAGCTTTCTTT
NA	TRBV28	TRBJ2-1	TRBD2	CASSLAGLVDEQFF	TGTGCCAGCAGTTTGGCGGGACTAGTCGATGAGCAGTTCTTC
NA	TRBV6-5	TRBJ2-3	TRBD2	CASSYSGGAAYTQYF	TGTGCCAGCAGTTACAGCGGGGGGGCCGCCTATACGCAGTATTTT
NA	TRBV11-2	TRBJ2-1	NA	CASSHPPGFRRPGEQFF	TGTGCCAGCAGTCACCCCCCCGGTTTTAGACGGCCAGGTGAGCAGTTCTTC
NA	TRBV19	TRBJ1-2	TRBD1	CASSGQALLNYGYTF	TGTGCCAGTAGCGGACAGGCCTTACTCAACTATGGCTACACCTTC
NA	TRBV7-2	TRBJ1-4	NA	CASSLVSRGTNEKLFF	TGTGCCAGCAGCTTAGTTTCCAGGGGAACTAATGAAAAACTGTTTTTT
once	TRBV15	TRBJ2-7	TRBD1	CATSRGQGMSSYEQYF	TGTGCCACCAGCCGTGGACAGGGAATGAGCTCCTACGAGCAGTACTTC
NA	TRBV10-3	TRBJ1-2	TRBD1	CAISPDRVGYTF	TGTGCCATCAGTCCAGACAGGGTTGGCTACACCTTC
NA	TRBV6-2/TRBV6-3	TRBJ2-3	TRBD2	CASSYGTSADTQYF	TGTGCCAGCAGTTACGGGACTAGCGCAGATACGCAGTATTTT